This TCR beta chain was captured by sequencing in a study of T cell repertoires in aging, cancer and after chemotherapy (dated by TCRdb to the late 2010s). Regarding the complete study: Donors were distributed across six age groups ranging from 30 or younger to 70 or older, with at least three individuals included per group. Healthy donor control TCR repertoires were recorded over several months to years and showed clear clonal overlap across re-sampling. The full dataset contained 7 million to 9.5 million TCR reads. To look at immunoaging and at how T cells reconstitute after chemotherapy, the study profiled TCR beta repertoires in peripheral blood from both healthy donors and cancer patients. Alongside some 100 healthy donors serving as a reference group, the cohort included some 220 cancer patients, of whom 90 to 94 had hematological cancers and about 130 had solid cancers. Here is what the overall study found, with its caveats: The authors noted that the repertoire data do not allow conclusions about immunological memory after chemotherapy. Declining TCR diversity with age in healthy donors was mainly explained by loss of richness; in cancer patients, loss of evenness also contributed. Untreated patients with hematological or solid cancers showed significantly lower blood TCR diversity and higher clonality than age-matched healthy donors. In both cancer cohorts, median generation probability rose over the chemotherapy interval, which suggests that the repertoire was reconstituted through rebound thymic output.

V sheds 4 bases and J sheds 2 bases, leaving 15 bases between their ends. In the germline V gene (reference sequence), CDR1 corresponds to SGHNT and CDR2 to YYREEE. The CDR3 sequence holds 15 residues, the cysteine and phenylalanine included. Only the CDR3 portion is preserved as DNA: 45 bases, with reading frame beginning at the first base. Instead of sorted cells or RNA, genomic DNA extracted from peripheral blood served as the source for amplifying TCR beta rearrangements. A few counts support this clonotype. There is no known antigen for this receptor. No base quality information exists; no much larger clone differs at one position. Rearranged TRB sequences spanning V, D and J segments were amplified in a multiplex touch-down PCR with a mixed TRB-A/B primer pool. Illumina adapters and sample indices were attached to the amplicons through two consecutive PCR reactions run with Phusion HS II polymerase. The amplicons were purified from gel with the NucleoSpin Gel and PCR Clean-up kit and then assessed with Qubit and an Agilent 2100 Bioanalyzer. Sequencing of libraries was carried out on an Illumina MiSeq in 600-cycle, single-indexed, paired-end runs. In the paper's pipeline: Processing of the TRB sequences was carried out with MiXCR versions 2.12 and 3.0.5. A clone was defined as each unique CDR3 nucleotide sequence, and only productive sequences supported by at least two reads were kept. Shannon diversity, evenness, clonality (one minus evenness), and alpha-parameterized diversity profiles from alpha 0 to 5 were included as repertoire metrics. The IGoR algorithm was used to calculate generation probabilities of clones in the paired pre- and post-chemotherapy samples. TCRdb trimmed the raw reads at Q25, called clones with MiXCR and kept productive beta chains. When rows share a CDR3 protein, they turn into one entry using the most common DNA and genes. For this entry, the V and J calls and clone size follow TCRdb and not the study's own pipeline. Recorded for this sample are 13,000 or so distinct CDR3 sequences; about 25% of them occurred a single time. The ten largest clones represent 45% to 50% of the sample.

This TCR was recovered from a human donor in good health. This chain is built from TRBV5-4 and TRBJ1-2; the D gene is perhaps TRBD1, on 5 matching bases. Sequencing was done on a sample of blood. The nucleotide sequence reads TGTGCCAGCAGCGGCCGGGGCAGGGAAAACTATGGCTACACCTTC. Its amino acids are CASSGRGRENYGYTF.